This T cell receptor beta chain emerged from a study of T cells in Graves' hyperthyroidism and ophthalmopathy. About this clonotype: No antigen is known for it. This may stem from a read error, because a much larger clone lies one nucleotide away. It is likely a read error, because the conserved phenylalanine at the end of the CDR3 is missing.

Germline V gene data show CDR1 as SGHRS and CDR2 as YFSETQ. The CDR3 spans 13 residues. V dropped 4 bases and J dropped 1 base, with 8 bases sitting between them. Study results and limitations: The model predicted ophthalmopathy a median around six months before onset.

RNA transcripts gave rise to amplified TCR beta CDR3 regions. HTBI primers were employed in a first-round RT-PCR of the TCR CDR3. TCRdb recomputed calls from the multiplex PCR reads with MiXCR, one row per CDR3 protein. The data contain some 560,000 distinct CDR3 sequences, 14% of them seen just once; the ten biggest clones take up around 13%. This sequence was found in a woman in her forties with Graves' hyperthyroidism. The sequencing sample was made of blood. The chain has TRBV5-1 and TRBJ2-5; a possible D gene is TRBD2 (5 bases). For the CDR3, the DNA is TGCGCCAGCAGCCACGGGATCCAAGAGACCCAGTACTGC. Its protein product is CASSHGIQETQYC.